What follows are 28 T cell receptor beta chains derived from one specimen sequenced in a study of T cells in Graves' hyperthyroidism and ophthalmopathy. Authors of the study amplified TCR beta CDR3 regions from RNA transcripts. The TCR CDR3 was amplified in a first-round RT-PCR using the HTBI primer set. TCRdb used MiXCR to reprocess the multiplex PCR reads, holding one entry per CDR3 protein. Of hundreds of thousands of distinct CDR3 sequences in the sample, roughly 25% were seen once. The sample taken for sequencing was blood. The receptors derive from a man between 50 and 59 years old with Graves' hyperthyroidism.

This clonotype was found a few times. The gene calls are TRBV9 and TRBJ2-3, with TRBD2 as a possible D gene (6 bases). CDR3 length: 15 residues. Germline V gives CDR1 SGDLS, CDR2 YYNGEE. The V end lost 6 bases, the J end lost 0 bases, and 14 bases lay between the germline ends. CDR3 sequence reads: CASTEGIGSTDTQYF. The CDR3 DNA follows: TGTGCCAGCACGGAGGGTATCGGGAGCACAGATACGCAGTATTTT.

The chain combines TRBV29-1 with TRBJ2-1; D not resolved. The germline gives CDR1 SQVTM, CDR2 ANQGSEA. The ends were cut back, 0 bases at V and 10 bases at J, with 13 bases in the middle. The CDR3 has 13 amino acids. The CDR3 coding sequence is TGCAGCGTTGAAGATTCGAGAGGATGGGAGCAGTTCTTC. Translating gives CSVEDSRGWEQFF.

The chain uses TRBV11-2 and TRBJ2-3; D is perhaps TRBD1 or TRBD2 (5 bases each). The CDR3 is 19 amino acids. Germline loops: CDR1 SGHAT, CDR2 FQNNGV. Deletions cut 2 bases from V and 3 bases from J, with 24 bases between. CDR3 in amino acids: CASSLRWETRGLRTDTQYF. The DNA of the CDR3 is TGTGCCAGCAGCTTAAGGTGGGAGACAAGGGGCTTGAGAACAGATACGCAGTATTTT.

This clonotype was recorded only once. In DNA form, the CDR3 reads TGTGCCAGCAGTTGGGGGACGGCCGATAATTCACCCCTCCACTTT. Translation: CASSWGTADNSPLHF. The chain recombines TRBV12-3 or TRBV12-4 with TRBJ1-6; D is possibly TRBD1 (5 bases). The V gene lost 4 bases and the J gene lost 5 bases, with 12 bases spanning the gap. The CDR3 runs to 15 residues.

In this sample, this clonotype turned up a few times. V is TRBV27 and J is TRBJ2-7, with D tentatively TRBD1 or TRBD2 (5 bases each). Germline lookup yields CDR1 MNHEY and CDR2 SMNVEV (reference sequence). V dropped 5 bases and J dropped 2 bases, with 10 bases sitting between them. The CDR3 spans 13 residues. CDR3 nucleotides: TGTGCCAGCAGTGCCGGGGCCGCCTACGAGCAGTACTTC. Amino acid sequence: CASSAGAAYEQYF.

The chain has TRBV29-1 and TRBJ2-5; D tentatively reads TRBD1 or TRBD2 (5 bases each). The V gene's germline CDR1 is SQVTM and CDR2 ANQGSEA. Trimming took 7 bases from V and 1 from J, leaving 13 bases between them. The CDR3 length is 13 residues. The DNA of the CDR3 is TGCAGCGCCGGTGGGGGTACCCAAGAGACCCAGTACTTC. Translated, it gives CSAGGGTQETQYF.

V and J are TRBV5-1 and TRBJ2-2; D possibly uses TRBD1 or TRBD2 (5 bases each). CDR1 is SGHRS and CDR2 is YFSETQ in the germline V gene. With 3 bases removed from V and 7 bases from J, the gap between germline ends came to 13 bases. The CDR3 length is 14 residues. The CDR3 sequence: CASSSRETVGELFF. CDR3 sequence (DNA): TGCGCCAGCAGCTCCAGGGAGACGGTCGGGGAGCTGTTTTTT.

The genes are TRBV27 and TRBJ2-1; 9 positions agree with TRBD2. CDR1 MNHEY and CDR2 SMNVEV come from the germline V gene (reference sequence). The CDR3 sequence is 14 residues long. The trim removed 7 bases at V and 4 bases at J, leaving 5 bases unmatched. CDR3 coding DNA: TGTGCCAGCACGGGGCGGGGGGGGTACAATGAGCAGTTCTTC. Translated: CASTGRGGYNEQFF.

As for this clonotype: Possible read error: a much larger clone is one base away. The V gene is TRBV28, the J gene TRBJ2-7; TRBD2 agrees at 7 bases. Germline loops: CDR1 MDHEN, CDR2 SYDVKM. The CDR3 consists of 15 residues. With V trimmed by 5 bases and J by 4 bases, 11 bases remained unmatched. For the CDR3, the DNA is TGTGCCAGCAGTCCCCCGGCCCCCGGGGGGTACGAGCAGTACTTC. The encoded protein is CASSPPAPGGYEQYF.

The CDR3 DNA sequence: TGTGCCAGCAGTCGTAGCGGGAGCGGGACCGGGGAGCTGTTTTTT. Protein: CASSRSGSGTGELFF. This rearrangement joins TRBV6-1 to TRBJ2-2; TRBD2 aligns across 9 bases. V was clipped by 5 bases and J by 5 bases; unmatched bases: 6. The CDR3 is 15 amino acids. Germline assignment: CDR1 MNHNS and CDR2 SASEGT.

This clonotype showed up just a few times. This sequence joins TRBV5-1 and TRBJ2-5; TRBD1 matches at 9 bases. Germline loops: CDR1 SGHRS, CDR2 YFSETQ. Unmatched junction bases numbered 9, after V lost 3 bases and J lost 6 bases. The CDR3 is made up of 15 amino acids. The CDR3 nucleotides are TGCGCCAGCAGCTACAGACAGGGGACAGGGCAGACCCAGTACTTC. Translated: CASSYRQGTGQTQYF.

This rearrangement joins TRBV6-1 to TRBJ1-5, with D possibly matching TRBD1 (6 bases). Trimming removed 2 bases from V and 7 bases from J, with 12 bases in between. The CDR3 has 14 amino acids. The germline V gene encodes CDR1 MNHNS and CDR2 SASEGT. In nucleotides, the CDR3 is TGTGCCAGCAGTGAATTTGGTGGGGGCCAGCCCCAGCATTTT. This sequence encodes CASSEFGGGQPQHF.

The table lists this clonotype with a few counts. The chain is built from TRBV27 and TRBJ2-7; 8 positions agree with TRBD2. Germline V lookup: CDR1 MNHEY, CDR2 SMNVEV (reference sequence). V was clipped by 5 bases and J by 6 bases; unmatched bases: 15. The CDR3 has 16 amino acids. The CDR3 loop reads CASSPFPLSGAGEQYF. DNA for the CDR3: TGTGCCAGCAGTCCATTCCCACTTAGCGGGGCTGGCGAGCAGTACTTC.

This clonotype has just a few counts. The V call is TRBV6-1, the J call TRBJ2-1; possibly TRBD2 for D (5 bases). CDR3 size: 15 residues. V lost 6 bases and J lost 0, with 12 bases in between. The germline V gene encodes CDR1 MNHNS and CDR2 SASEGT. The CDR3 region is CASSQRAASYNEQFF. The CDR3 coding sequence is TGTGCCAGCAGCCAGAGAGCGGCCTCCTACAATGAGCAGTTCTTC.

The sample holds a few counts of this clonotype. The chain joins TRBV6-4 to TRBJ1-4; 9 bases align to TRBD1. This CDR3 has 16 residues. The germline gives CDR1 MRHNA, CDR2 SNTAGT. J lost 5 bases, V lost 3 bases, and 7 bases had no gene match. This chain's CDR3 is CASSERTGTGNEKLFF. The CDR3 DNA reads TGTGCCAGCAGTGAGAGGACCGGGACAGGGAATGAAAAACTGTTTTTT.

The chain uses TRBV19 and TRBJ2-7, with D possibly being TRBD2 (5 bases). Germline V gene sequence: CDR1 LNHDA, CDR2 SQIVND (reference sequence). The CDR3 loop spans 12 amino acids. Trimming stripped 4 bases from V and 6 bases from J, with 10 bases between. CDR3 bases: TGTGCCAGTAGTAGTTCGGGGTTCGAGCAGTACTTC. Protein: CASSSSGFEQYF.

This clonotype was recorded at least ten times. CDR3 loop: CASRPSGSTDTQYF. The CDR3 DNA sequence: TGTGCCAGCAGGCCTAGCGGTAGCACAGATACGCAGTATTTT. The chain is built from TRBV2 and TRBJ2-3; 7 bases map to TRBD2. The CDR3 sequence is 14 residues long. Germline values: CDR1 SNHLY, CDR2 FYNNEI. The trim removed 6 bases at V and 0 bases at J, leaving 3 bases unmatched.

This clonotype was detected ten times or more. The rearrangement links TRBV18 to TRBJ2-5; D is possibly TRBD1 (5 bases). The CDR3 sequence is 14 residues long. With 0 bases removed from V and 4 bases from J, the gap between germline ends came to 9 bases. Germline CDR1 is KGHSH and CDR2 is LQKENI. CDR3 nucleotides: TGTGCCAGCTCACCACCGACAGCAACAGAGACCCAGTACTTC. It encodes CASSPPTATETQYF. Filled out from reference TRBV18 and TRBJ2-5, the complete variable domain reads NAGVMQNPRHLVRRRGQEARLRCSPMKGHSHVYWYRQLPEEGLKFMVYLQKENIIDESGMPKERFSAEFPKEGPSILRIQQVVRGDSAAYFCASSPPTATETQYFGPGTRLLVL.

This clonotype showed up many times. J is TRBJ2-1 and V is TRBV24-1; D is undetermined. CDR1 is KGHDR and CDR2 is SFDVKD in the germline V gene. V gave up 0 bases and J gave up 10 bases, with 15 bases separating them. The CDR3 extends over 15 amino acids. The CDR3: CATSDLQRGPKEQFF. The CDR3 DNA sequence: TGTGCCACCAGTGATTTGCAGAGAGGACCGAAGGAGCAGTTCTTC.

This clonotype was seen more than once but under ten times. The chain recombines TRBV11-3 with TRBJ2-5, with a weak D call TRBD2 (5 bases). The CDR3 is made up of 13 amino acids. Germline assignment: CDR1 SGHNT and CDR2 YENEEA. Trimming stripped 1 base from V and 9 bases from J, with 12 bases between. CDR3 bases: TGTGCCAGCAGCTTAGTAGGCGCGGGCCCCCAGTACTTC. Protein: CASSLVGAGPQYF.

This chain links TRBV6-1 with TRBJ1-2; a weak D match, TRBD1 (6 bases). The CDR3 loop spans 14 amino acids. Looked up from germline, CDR1 is MNHNS and CDR2 is SASEGT. V was shortened by 5 bases and J by 3 bases, with 13 bases between the two germline ends. The CDR3 spells CASSRDNSYYGYTF. CDR3 in DNA: TGTGCCAGCAGTCGGGACAACTCCTACTATGGCTACACCTTC.

This chain links TRBV4-1 with TRBJ1-1; D gene ambiguous. The CDR3 is made up of 14 amino acids. V was trimmed by 2 bases and J by 1 base, leaving 8 bases between them. CDR1 and CDR2 from the germline V gene are MGHRA and YSYEKL. CDR3: CASSQNQANTEAFF. In DNA form, the CDR3 reads TGCGCCAGCAGCCAAAACCAGGCGAACACTGAAGCTTTCTTT.

This clonotype has just a few counts. The V call is TRBV6-5, the J call TRBJ1-2; no reliable D call. Germline V gene sequence: CDR1 MNHEY, CDR2 SVGAGI. Trimming removed 2 bases at V and 4 bases at J, with 8 bases between. This CDR3 is 13 amino acids long. The CDR3 sequence: CASSYADRYGYTF. The CDR3 nucleotides read TGTGCCAGCAGTTACGCGGACCGCTATGGCTACACCTTC.

Worth noting for this clonotype: Because it lacks the conserved phenylalanine or tryptophan at the end, this CDR3 is likely a read error. The chain has TRBV5-6 and TRBJ1-1; D call uncertain. This CDR3 contains 13 residues. Germline V lookup: CDR1 SGHDT, CDR2 YYEEEE. Trimming stripped 0 bases from V and 5 bases from J, with 8 bases between. The CDR3 bases are TGTGCCAGCAGCTTGGAAGGTTGGACTGAAGCTTTCCTT. As protein: CASSLEGWTEAFL.

This clonotype was detected many times. This chain links TRBV7-9 with TRBJ2-1; TRBD2 matches at 8 bases. J was trimmed by 8 bases and V by 3 bases; bases with no gene match: 9. CDR1 is SEHNR, CDR2 FQNEAQ, per germline (reference sequence). There are 15 residues in the CDR3. The CDR3: CASSLWTSPRDEQFF. The CDR3 region has the DNA TGTGCCAGCAGCTTGTGGACTAGCCCCAGGGATGAGCAGTTCTTC.

The chain combines TRBV11-2 with TRBJ2-5; tentative D call: TRBD2 (5 bases). The CDR3 sequence is 15 residues long. Germline V CDR1 and CDR2: SGHAT, FQNNGV. V gave up 1 base and J gave up 5 bases, with 14 bases separating them. The CDR3 loop is CASSLVVGEGETQYF. The CDR3 region has the DNA TGTGCCAGCAGCTTAGTAGTGGGAGAAGGGGAGACCCAGTACTTC.

This clonotype was detected ten times or more. The rearrangement links TRBV7-6 to TRBJ2-7, with D possibly being TRBD2 (6 bases). V was trimmed by 5 bases and J by 7 bases, leaving 21 bases between them. Germline V CDR1 and CDR2: SGHVS, FNYEAQ. The CDR3 loop spans 15 amino acids. Here the CDR3 reads CASSPLRDSRREQYF. The CDR3 region has the DNA TGTGCCAGCAGCCCCCTCCGGGACTCTCGGCGGGAGCAGTACTTC.

The CDR3 coding sequence is TGTGCCAGCAGTTCCAAACTAGCGGGGGCCCACACAGATACGCAGTATTTT. This encodes CASSSKLAGAHTDTQYF. The chain recombines TRBV28 with TRBJ2-3; TRBD2 matches at 11 bases. V lost 4 bases, J lost 2 bases, and 8 bases stayed unmatched. Germline V gene sequence: CDR1 MDHEN, CDR2 SYDVKM. This CDR3 has 17 residues.